This T cell receptor (beta chain) came from a study of graft-versus-host responses after intestinal transplantation. Germline CDR1 reads SEHNR; CDR2 reads FQNEAQ (reference sequence). There are 15 residues in the CDR3. After removal of 5 bases from V and 2 bases from J, the junction contained 5 bases not matched to a gene. The assay was immunoSEQ multiplex PCR, and TCRdb's table has in-frame clones only and misses some. The sample lists about 23,000 clones, 90% occurring once. The TCR sequence derives from a human patient who received an intestinal transplant, so some T cells may come from the graft donor. Sequences were derived from PBMCs, sampled roughly 41 days after intestinal transplant. The chain has TRBV7-9 and TRBJ2-1; 8 bases agree with TRBD2. CDR3 sequence reads: CASSPSGRPYNEQFF. DNA for the CDR3: TGTGCCAGCAGCCCAAGCGGGAGACCCTACAATGAGCAGTTCTTC.